This TCR beta chain was retrieved from a study of cytomegalovirus exposure and HLA in healthy donors. This clone was seen more than once but under ten times. What it binds is not known. Between the trimmed V and J ends, which lost 5 bases and 1 base, there was a span of 8 bases. This CDR3 spans 14 amino acids. The germline V gene has CDR1 SGHTA and CDR2 FQGTGA. The PCR had 60 Vbeta and 13 Jbeta primers. Sequencing was performed with immunoSEQ multiplex PCR; in TCRdb, only in-frame clones are kept and a portion is missing. The data hold 150,000 to 200,000 clones, with around four fifths observed a single time. Study-level findings and limits: An analysis that was carried out later associated approximately 15,000 TCR beta sequences with HLA alleles at 0.05 false discovery rate. In a later analysis, most CMV-associated TCR beta chains appeared HLA-restricted.

The chain recombines TRBV7-3 with TRBJ2-2; D is undetermined. Sequencing was done on a sample of PBMCs. This clonotype originated in a female donor in good health and CMV-seronegative. CDR3 residues: CASSPERNTGELFF. The CDR3 coding sequence is TGTGCCAGCAGCCCCGAGAGGAACACCGGGGAGCTGTTTTTT.